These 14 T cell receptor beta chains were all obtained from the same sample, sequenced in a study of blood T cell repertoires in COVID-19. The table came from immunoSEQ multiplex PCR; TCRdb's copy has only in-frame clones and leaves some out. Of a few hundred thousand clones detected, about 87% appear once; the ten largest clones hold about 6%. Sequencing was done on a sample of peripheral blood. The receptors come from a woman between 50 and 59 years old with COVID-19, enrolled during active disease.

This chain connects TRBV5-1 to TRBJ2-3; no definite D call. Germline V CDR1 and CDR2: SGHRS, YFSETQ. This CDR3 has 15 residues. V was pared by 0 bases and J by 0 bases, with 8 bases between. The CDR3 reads CASSLERSSTDTQYF. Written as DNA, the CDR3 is TGCGCCAGCAGCTTGGAACGGTCGAGCACAGATACGCAGTATTTT.

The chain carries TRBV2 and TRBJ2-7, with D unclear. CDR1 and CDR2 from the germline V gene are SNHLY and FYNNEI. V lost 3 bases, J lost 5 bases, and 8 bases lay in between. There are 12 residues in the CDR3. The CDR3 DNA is TGTGCCAGCAGTGACCTCAGAAACGAGCAGTACTTC. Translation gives CASSDLRNEQYF.

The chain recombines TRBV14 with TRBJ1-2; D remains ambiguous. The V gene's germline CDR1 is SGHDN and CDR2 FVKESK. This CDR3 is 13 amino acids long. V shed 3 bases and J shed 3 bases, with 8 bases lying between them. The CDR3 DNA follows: TGTGCCAGCAGCCAGTTCCGGGACTATGGCTACACCTTC. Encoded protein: CASSQFRDYGYTF.

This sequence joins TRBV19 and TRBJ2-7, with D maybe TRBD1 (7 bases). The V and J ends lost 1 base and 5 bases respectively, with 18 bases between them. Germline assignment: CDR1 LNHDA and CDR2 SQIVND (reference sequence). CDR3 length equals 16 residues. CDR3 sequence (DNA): TGTGCCAGTAGTATAGCAGGAGAGACAGGGAGGAACGAGCAGTACTTC. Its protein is CASSIAGETGRNEQYF. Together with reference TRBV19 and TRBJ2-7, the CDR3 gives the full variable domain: DGGITQSPKYLFRKEGQNVTLSCEQNLNHDAMYWYRQDPGQGLRLIYYSQIVNDFQKGDIAEGYSVSREKKESFPLTVTSAQKNPTAFYLCASSIAGETGRNEQYFGPGTRLTVT.

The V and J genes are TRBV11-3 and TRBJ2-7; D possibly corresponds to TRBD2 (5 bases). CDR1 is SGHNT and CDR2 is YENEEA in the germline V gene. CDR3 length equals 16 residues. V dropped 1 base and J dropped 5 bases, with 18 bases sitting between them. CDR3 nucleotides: TGTGCCAGCAGCTTAGGGAGCGGAAAGGCGTTGAACGAGCAGTACTTC. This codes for CASSLGSGKALNEQYF.

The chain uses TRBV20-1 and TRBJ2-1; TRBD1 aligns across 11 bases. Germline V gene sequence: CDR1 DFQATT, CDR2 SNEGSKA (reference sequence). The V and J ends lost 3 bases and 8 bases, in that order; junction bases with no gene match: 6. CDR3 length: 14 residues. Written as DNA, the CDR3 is TGCAGTGCTAGTGGACAGGGGGCAAAGGATGAGCAGTTCTTC. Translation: CSASGQGAKDEQFF.

The CDR3 DNA follows: TGTGCCAGCAGCGAGGGACAGAGTATCTCCTACGAGCAGTACTTC. This codes for CASSEGQSISYEQYF. The gene calls are TRBV11-3 and TRBJ2-7; 7 positions match TRBD1. Germline V gene lookup returns CDR1 SGHNT and CDR2 YENEEA. CDR3 length: 15 residues. The ends lost 5 bases at V and 0 bases at J; junction bases unmatched: 7.

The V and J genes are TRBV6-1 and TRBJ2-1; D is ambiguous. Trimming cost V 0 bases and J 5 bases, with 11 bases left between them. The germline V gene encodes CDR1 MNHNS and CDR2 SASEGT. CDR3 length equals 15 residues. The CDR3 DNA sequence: TGTGCCAGCAGTGAAGCTTTCGTCAGTCACAATGAGCAGTTCTTC. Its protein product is CASSEAFVSHNEQFF.

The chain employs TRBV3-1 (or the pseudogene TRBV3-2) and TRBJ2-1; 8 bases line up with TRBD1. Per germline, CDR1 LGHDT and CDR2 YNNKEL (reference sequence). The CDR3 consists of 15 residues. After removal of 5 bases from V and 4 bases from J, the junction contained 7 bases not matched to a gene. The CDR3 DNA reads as TGTGCCAGCAGCAAGACAGGGGACAAATACAATGAGCAGTTCTTC. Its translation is CASSKTGDKYNEQFF.

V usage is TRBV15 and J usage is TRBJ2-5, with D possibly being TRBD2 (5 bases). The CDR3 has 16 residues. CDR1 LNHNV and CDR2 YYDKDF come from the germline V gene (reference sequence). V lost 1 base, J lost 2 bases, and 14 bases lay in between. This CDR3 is CATSRGGLLGQETQYF. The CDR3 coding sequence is TGTGCCACCAGCAGAGGCGGGCTGTTGGGACAAGAGACCCAGTACTTC.

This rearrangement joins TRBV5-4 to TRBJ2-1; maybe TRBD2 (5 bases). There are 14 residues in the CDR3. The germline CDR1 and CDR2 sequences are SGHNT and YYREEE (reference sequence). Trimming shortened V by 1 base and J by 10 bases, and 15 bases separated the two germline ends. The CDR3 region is CASSLISNPGEQFF. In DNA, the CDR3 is TGTGCCAGCAGCTTGATTTCGAACCCGGGAGAGCAGTTCTTC.

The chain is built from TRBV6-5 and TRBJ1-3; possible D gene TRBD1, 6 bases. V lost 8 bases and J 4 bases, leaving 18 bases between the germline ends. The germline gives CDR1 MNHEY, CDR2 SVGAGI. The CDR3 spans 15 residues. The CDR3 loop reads CASWPQIGQGNTIYF. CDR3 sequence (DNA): TGTGCCAGCTGGCCCCAGATTGGACAGGGAAACACCATATATTTT.

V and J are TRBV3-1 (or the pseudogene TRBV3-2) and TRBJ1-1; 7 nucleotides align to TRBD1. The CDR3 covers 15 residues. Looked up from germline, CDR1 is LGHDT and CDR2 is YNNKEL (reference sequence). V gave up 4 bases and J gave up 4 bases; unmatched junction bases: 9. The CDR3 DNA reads TGTGCCAGCAGCCCTCGTTCAAGGACAGGCACTGAAGCTTTCTTT. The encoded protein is CASSPRSRTGTEAFF.

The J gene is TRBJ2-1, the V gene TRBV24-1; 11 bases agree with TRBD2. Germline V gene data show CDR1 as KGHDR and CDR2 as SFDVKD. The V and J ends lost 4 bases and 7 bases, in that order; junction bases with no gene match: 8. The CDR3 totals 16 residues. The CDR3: CATSDRTSGSLNEQFF. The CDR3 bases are TGTGCCACCAGTGACCGCACTAGCGGGAGTTTAAATGAGCAGTTCTTC.